This T cell receptor beta chain was captured in a study of control samples from healthy donors and cancer patients. Produced via immunoSEQ multiplex PCR; TCRdb's table is partial and in-frame only. The sample consists of around 170,000 clones, around 90% of them appearing once. This receptor was obtained from a woman aged 25 to 45 in good health. Sequenced: blood.

The DNA of the CDR3 is TGTGCCAGCAGCTCCGGACGCTGGCTTAGGAATGAAAAACTGTTTTTT. Encoded protein: CASSSGRWLRNEKLFF. This chain uses TRBV28 with TRBJ1-4; D call uncertain. Germline lookup yields CDR1 MDHEN and CDR2 SYDVKM. The CDR3 sequence is 16 residues long. Trimming took 6 bases from V and 5 from J, leaving 19 bases between them.